The next 27 T cell receptor beta chains were all read from a single sample in a study of blood T cell repertoires in COVID-19. The repertoire was sequenced with immunoSEQ multiplex PCR; TCRdb's copy has only in-frame clones and lacks some. The table lists about 240,000 clones, 65% to 90% of them singletons, with approximately 4.8% in the top ten. The sequencing sample was made of peripheral blood. These receptors were collected from a woman aged 70-85 years with acute or convalescent COVID-19.

This sequence joins TRBV11-2 and TRBJ2-7; 9 bases are a match to TRBD2. The CDR3 covers 14 residues. V shed 5 bases and J 3 bases; nucleotides not matched to a gene: 5. CDR1 and CDR2 (germline): SGHAT, FQNNGV. CDR3 amino acids: CASSPGLAFYEQYF. CDR3 coding DNA: TGTGCCAGCAGCCCCGGACTAGCGTTCTACGAGCAGTACTTC.

This clone was picked up a small number of times. V gene TRBV28 combines with J gene TRBJ1-2; 11 nucleotides agree with TRBD1. Germline trimming cut 6 bases from V and 5 bases from J; bases unmatched to any gene: 8. Germline values: CDR1 MDHEN, CDR2 SYDVKM. The length of the CDR3 is 15 residues. As DNA, the CDR3 is TGTGCCAGCAGCCTCGGACAGGGGGCCAATTATGGCTACACCTTC. It codes for CASSLGQGANYGYTF.

This chain connects TRBV5-1 to TRBJ1-6; 8 positions agree with TRBD1. V gave up 6 bases and J gave up 5 bases; unmatched junction bases: 7. The CDR3 is 15 amino acids. CDR1 is SGHRS, CDR2 YFSETQ, per germline. CDR3 in DNA: TGCGCCAGCACCCTCAACAGGGGGAATAATTCACCCCTCCACTTT. Protein product: CASTLNRGNNSPLHF.

Concerning this clone itself: Different DNA sequences within this sample yield the same CDR3. This sequence joins TRBV2 and TRBJ1-3; 8 nucleotides align to TRBD1. Per the germline V gene, CDR1 is SNHLY and CDR2 is FYNNEI. V trimming: 6 bases; J trimming: 1 base; junction bases outside the gene matches: 5. This CDR3 is built from 15 residues. CDR3 sequence: CASRTTGGSGNTIYF. The DNA for the CDR3 is TGTGCCAGCAGGACTACAGGGGGGTCTGGAAACACCATATATTTT. Looking up the rest from reference TRBV2 and TRBJ1-3 gives the full variable domain: EPEVTQTPSHQVTQMGQEVILRCVPISNHLYFYWYRQILGQKVEFLVSFYNNEISEKSEIFDDQFSVERPDGSNFTLKIRSTKLEDSAMYFCASRTTGGSGNTIYFGEGSWLTVV.

The CDR3, as DNA: TGTGCCATCAGTCAGGCGGGACTAGCGTCCTACGAGCAGTACTTC. Translation: CAISQAGLASYEQYF. The genes are TRBV10-3 and TRBJ2-7; 10 nucleotides align to TRBD2. Trimming took 5 bases from V and 1 from J; bases not matched to a gene: 5. The CDR3 consists of 15 residues. The germline V gene encodes CDR1 ENHRY and CDR2 SYGVKD.

In its sample, this clone was seen once. V is TRBV10-3 and J is TRBJ1-4; TRBD1 agrees at 10 bases. Germline V lookup: CDR1 ENHRY, CDR2 SYGVKD. The length of the CDR3 is 15 residues. V lost 0 bases, J lost 6 bases, and 1 base stayed unmatched. The CDR3 loop is CAISESTGGDEKLFF. For the CDR3, the DNA is TGTGCCATCAGTGAGTCGACAGGGGGCGATGAAAAACTGTTTTTT.

This chain uses TRBV10-3 with TRBJ2-7; D not resolved. Germline values: CDR1 ENHRY, CDR2 SYGVKD. The V end lost 5 bases, the J end lost 3 bases, and 14 bases lay between the germline ends. The CDR3 loop spans 14 amino acids. CDR3 sequence (DNA): TGTGCCATCAGTCCACAGCTTCTGGGCTACGAGCAGTACTTC. It yields the protein CAISPQLLGYEQYF.

The chain recombines TRBV27 with TRBJ2-7; 9 bases match TRBD2. This CDR3 spans 14 amino acids. CDR1 MNHEY and CDR2 SMNVEV come from the germline V gene (reference sequence). V gave up 5 bases and J gave up 5 bases; unmatched junction bases: 7. The CDR3 coding sequence is TGTGCCAGCAGTCCTCTAGCGGGGTCTAACGAGCAGTACTTC. Translating gives CASSPLAGSNEQYF.

The V call is TRBV3-1 (or the pseudogene TRBV3-2), the J call TRBJ1-1; TRBD1 agrees at 8 bases. This CDR3 comprises 14 residues. Germline CDR1 is LGHDT and CDR2 is YNNKEL (reference sequence). J lost 5 bases, V lost 1 base, and 3 bases had no gene match. The CDR3 protein is CASSQVQGATEAFF. CDR3 bases: TGTGCCAGCAGCCAAGTTCAGGGGGCAACTGAAGCTTTCTTT.

Worth noting for this clone: The sample has other DNA sequences that encode this CDR3 too. The V and J genes are TRBV9 and TRBJ2-2; D not certain. Germline CDR1 and CDR2: SGDLS and YYNGEE. Trimming pared 2 bases from V and 0 bases from J, leaving 11 bases between. CDR3 size: 16 residues. The CDR3 bases are TGTGCCAGCAGCGTTAGCTCCGGAGCGAACACCGGGGAGCTGTTTTTT. The encoded protein is CASSVSSGANTGELFF.

This clone was detected only a few times. CDR3: CASSPGQISNQPQHF. As DNA, the CDR3 is TGTGCCAGCAGTCCCGGACAGATTAGCAATCAGCCCCAGCATTTT. The chain combines TRBV28 with TRBJ1-5; D possibly corresponds to TRBD1 (6 bases). The CDR3 length is 15 residues. V was clipped by 5 bases and J by 0 bases, with 11 bases between them. CDR1 and CDR2 (germline): MDHEN, SYDVKM.

This chain connects TRBV12-3 or TRBV12-4 to TRBJ2-5; 10 bases agree with TRBD1. The CDR3 length is 13 residues. With V trimmed by 7 bases and J by 5 bases, 4 bases remained unmatched. The CDR3: CASIGQGVETQYF. CDR3 DNA: TGTGCCAGCATTGGACAGGGGGTCGAGACCCAGTACTTC.

This clone was seen just once. CDR3 amino acids: CATILTGGLSQPQHF. The DNA of the CDR3 is TGTGCCACCATCCTGACAGGGGGGTTGAGTCAGCCCCAGCATTTT. V and J are TRBV28 and TRBJ1-5; 9 bases match TRBD1. CDR1 is MDHEN and CDR2 is SYDVKM in the germline V gene. This CDR3 spans 15 amino acids. J was trimmed by 6 bases and V by 10 bases; bases with no gene match: 13.

This chain links TRBV6-5 with TRBJ1-2; 9 bases map to TRBD1. V was pared by 5 bases and J by 7 bases, with 8 bases of the junction left unmatched. The CDR3 extends over 14 amino acids. Looked up from germline, CDR1 is MNHEY and CDR2 is SVGAGI. The CDR3: CASSTYRGQGGYTF. Here the CDR3 DNA reads TGTGCCAGCAGTACCTACAGGGGGCAAGGTGGCTACACCTTC.

The chain links TRBV28 to TRBJ1-3; 7 bases match TRBD1. Looked up from germline, CDR1 is MDHEN and CDR2 is SYDVKM. The CDR3 consists of 17 residues. The junction had 15 bases not matched to a gene; V was cut back by 8 bases and J by 2 bases. The CDR3 region is CASSLSGRGKPGNTIYF. The CDR3 region has the DNA TGTGCCAGCTCGCTCTCGGGCAGGGGGAAGCCTGGAAACACCATATATTTT.

The V and J genes are TRBV5-1 and TRBJ1-1, with 8 bases aligning to TRBD1. Looked up from germline, CDR1 is SGHRS and CDR2 is YFSETQ. With V trimmed by 0 bases and J by 6 bases, 7 bases remained unmatched. The CDR3 covers 15 residues. The CDR3 bases are TGCGCCAGCAGCTTGGACCGCGGGACAGGAGCTGAAGCTTTCTTT. Translating gives CASSLDRGTGAEAFF.

The gene calls are TRBV7-2 and TRBJ1-5; no clear D. Trimming removed 2 bases at V and 5 bases at J, with 10 bases between. The CDR3 loop spans 14 amino acids. Germline CDR1 is SGHTA and CDR2 is FQGNSA. CDR3 protein: CASSLFGIDQPQHF. In nucleotides, the CDR3 is TGTGCCAGCAGCTTATTCGGGATAGATCAGCCCCAGCATTTT.

This clone has more than one count but fewer than ten. V and J are TRBV19 and TRBJ1-5; 7 bases align to TRBD1. Germline V gene data show CDR1 as LNHDA and CDR2 as SQIVND (reference sequence). The CDR3 covers 15 residues. V shed 3 bases, J shed 2 bases, and the junction held 4 bases outside the gene matches. CDR3 in amino acids: CASSIAGTGNQPQHF. The DNA for the CDR3 is TGTGCCAGTAGTATCGCAGGGACAGGCAATCAGCCCCAGCATTTT.

The chain carries TRBV10-3 and TRBJ2-3, with TRBD1 matching over 7 bases. Trimming removed 6 bases from V and 1 base from J; junction bases left unmatched: 1. In germline, CDR1 is ENHRY, CDR2 SYGVKD. The CDR3 totals 13 residues. Here the CDR3 DNA reads TGTGCCATCAGAGGGACAGGCACAGATACGCAGTATTTT. This sequence encodes CAIRGTGTDTQYF.

The CDR3 reads CASSMTVRSPQYF. CDR3 coding DNA: TGTGCCAGTAGTATGACAGTACGGAGTCCCCAGTACTTC. The chain joins TRBV19 to TRBJ2-5; possible D gene TRBD1, 5 bases. Germline CDR1 reads LNHDA; CDR2 reads SQIVND (reference sequence). CDR3 length equals 13 residues. The germline V and J ends were trimmed by 3 bases and 9 bases, with 14 bases remaining between them. Full variable domain (rest looked up from reference TRBV19 and TRBJ2-5): DGGITQSPKYLFRKEGQNVTLSCEQNLNHDAMYWYRQDPGQGLRLIYYSQIVNDFQKGDIAEGYSVSREKKESFPLTVTSAQKNPTAFYLCASSMTVRSPQYFGPGTRLLVL.

The V and J genes are TRBV6-5 and TRBJ1-1; 7 bases are a match to TRBD1. The CDR3 spans 11 residues. The germline gives CDR1 MNHEY, CDR2 SVGAGI. With V trimmed by 6 bases and J by 8 bases, 3 bases remained unmatched. The CDR3 DNA reads TGTGCCAGCAGAACGACAGGGGAAGCTTTCTTT. It specifies CASRTTGEAFF.

The rearrangement links TRBV6-2 or TRBV6-3 to TRBJ2-7; TRBD2 matches 9 bases. CDR3 size: 15 residues. Germline CDR1 is MNHEY and CDR2 is SVGEGT. The V segment lost 2 bases and the J segment 3 bases; nucleotides outside the gene matches: 5. The CDR3 nucleotides read TGTGCCAGCAGTTACAGACTAGCGGAAAACTACGAGCAGTACTTC. This codes for CASSYRLAENYEQYF.

The chain has TRBV5-1 and TRBJ2-7; D is unclear. The CDR3 is 16 residues long. V was pared by 0 bases and J by 5 bases, with 18 bases between. The germline gives CDR1 SGHRS, CDR2 YFSETQ. CDR3 sequence (DNA): TGCGCCAGCAGCTTGGTGGGCCAGTCCCATTCTAACGAGCAGTACTTC. As protein: CASSLVGQSHSNEQYF.

This chain links TRBV6-5 with TRBJ1-2, with TRBD1 identical over 7 bases. The CDR3 sequence is 15 residues long. Germline assignment: CDR1 MNHEY and CDR2 SVGAGI. J lost 6 bases, V lost 2 bases, and 9 bases had no gene match. The CDR3 nucleotides read TGTGCCAGCAGTTACCTGCAGGGGGGAGCGGATGGCTACACCTTC. Its protein is CASSYLQGGADGYTF.

The chain combines TRBV18 with TRBJ2-1, with 10 bases lining up with TRBD1. The CDR3 covers 16 residues. Trimming took 1 base from V and 6 from J; bases not matched to a gene: 6. From germline, CDR1 is KGHSH and CDR2 LQKENI. CDR3 loop: CASSPRQGATGNEQFF. In nucleotides, the CDR3 is TGTGCCAGCTCACCACGACAGGGGGCCACCGGCAATGAGCAGTTCTTC.

This sequence joins TRBV19 and TRBJ1-2, with 10 positions matching TRBD1. Germline CDR1 is LNHDA and CDR2 is SQIVND (reference sequence). The CDR3 has 15 amino acids. With 5 bases clipped from V and 3 bases from J, the junction kept 6 bases outside the gene matches. CDR3 in DNA: TGTGCCAGTAGTGCCCGGGACAGGGGAGACTATGGCTACACCTTC. The encoded protein is CASSARDRGDYGYTF. The variable domain in full, completed from reference TRBV19 and TRBJ1-2, reads DGGITQSPKYLFRKEGQNVTLSCEQNLNHDAMYWYRQDPGQGLRLIYYSQIVNDFQKGDIAEGYSVSREKKESFPLTVTSAQKNPTAFYLCASSARDRGDYGYTFGSGTRLTVV.

The CDR3 spells CASSLDLVYNEQFF. DNA for the CDR3: TGTGCCAGCAGCTTAGATCTTGTGTACAATGAGCAGTTCTTC. This chain links TRBV11-2 with TRBJ2-1, with no clear D. Between the trimmed V and J ends, which lost 0 bases and 4 bases, there was a span of 7 bases. The CDR3 sequence is 14 residues long. The germline V gene encodes CDR1 SGHAT and CDR2 FQNNGV.